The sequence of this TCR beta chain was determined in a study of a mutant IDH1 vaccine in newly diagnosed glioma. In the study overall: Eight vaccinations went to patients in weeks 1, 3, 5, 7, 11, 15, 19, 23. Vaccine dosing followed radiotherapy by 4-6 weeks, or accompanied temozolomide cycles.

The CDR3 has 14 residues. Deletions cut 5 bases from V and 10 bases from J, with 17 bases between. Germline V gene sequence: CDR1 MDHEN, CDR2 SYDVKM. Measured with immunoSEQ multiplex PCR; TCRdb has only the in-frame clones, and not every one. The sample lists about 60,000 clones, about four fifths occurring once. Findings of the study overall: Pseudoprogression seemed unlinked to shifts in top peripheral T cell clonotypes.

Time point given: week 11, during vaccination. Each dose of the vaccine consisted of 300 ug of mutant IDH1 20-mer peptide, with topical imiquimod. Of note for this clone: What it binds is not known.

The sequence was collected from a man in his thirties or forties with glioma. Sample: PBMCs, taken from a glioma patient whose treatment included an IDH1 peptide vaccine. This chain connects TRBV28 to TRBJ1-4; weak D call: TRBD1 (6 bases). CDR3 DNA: TGTGCCAGCAGTCCCCACGGGACAACCCGAAAACTGTTTTTT. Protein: CASSPHGTTRKLFF.